Presented here are 6 T cell receptor beta chains from one specimen sequenced in a study of blood T cell repertoires in COVID-19. Assay used: immunoSEQ multiplex PCR; TCRdb lists only in-frame clones, some missing. The table records 110,000 or so clones, roughly 80% of them present only once. Sequenced sample: peripheral blood. The receptors shown here come from a woman aged 40 to 50 with acute or convalescent COVID-19.

The chain has TRBV6-5 and TRBJ1-2; tentatively, D is TRBD1 (5 bases). This CDR3 is built from 11 residues. Germline-derived CDR1 and CDR2 are MNHEY and SVGAGI. V shed 6 bases and J shed 8 bases, with 10 bases lying between them. CDR3 DNA: TGTGCCAGCAGCAGGGATTCCGGCTACACCTTC. This encodes CASSRDSGYTF.

This rearrangement joins TRBV2 to TRBJ2-1; perhaps TRBD2 as D (5 bases). Per germline, CDR1 SNHLY and CDR2 FYNNEI. The CDR3 extends over 11 amino acids. V shed 8 bases and J shed 10 bases, with 12 bases lying between them. The CDR3 loop is CASRWTGEQFF. The DNA of the CDR3 is TGTGCCAGCCGGTGGACTGGGGAGCAGTTCTTC.

The genes are TRBV5-1 and TRBJ2-7, with TRBD1 matching over 8 bases. The CDR3 has 17 residues. Per the germline V gene, CDR1 is SGHRS and CDR2 is YFSETQ. The V segment lost 4 bases and the J segment 5 bases; nucleotides outside the gene matches: 17. The CDR3, as DNA: TGCGCCAGCAGCACTCCCGGGACAGGAGAATTCAAGGACGAGCAGTACTTC. Translating it yields CASSTPGTGEFKDEQYF. Complete variable domain (other parts from reference TRBV5-1 and TRBJ2-7): KAGVTQTPRYLIKTRGQQVTLSCSPISGHRSVSWYQQTPGQGLQFLFEYFSETQRNKGNFPGRFSGRQFSNSRSEMNVSTLELGDSALYLCASSTPGTGEFKDEQYFGPGTRLTVT.

V gene TRBV7-9 combines with J gene TRBJ1-1; D is undetermined. V gave up 4 bases and J gave up 6 bases, with 6 bases separating them. CDR1 is SEHNR and CDR2 is FQNEAQ in the germline V gene (reference sequence). The CDR3 length is 11 residues. CDR3 DNA sequence: TGTGCCAGCAGCTCGGGTCCTGAAGCTTTCTTT. Protein: CASSSGPEAFF.

This clone has only one observation. The J gene is TRBJ2-5, the V gene TRBV10-2; 15 bases agree with TRBD2. V shed 10 bases, J shed 4 bases, and the junction held 7 bases outside the gene matches. The CDR3 is 15 amino acids. The V gene's germline CDR1 is WSHSY and CDR2 SAAADI. CDR3 nucleotide sequence: TGCGCCACCCGGACTAGCGGGGGGGCCGCAGAGACCCAGTACTTC. Protein product: CATRTSGGAAETQYF.

The chain recombines TRBV9 with TRBJ1-5, with 11 bases lining up with TRBD1. J lost 11 bases, V lost 0 bases, and 4 bases had no gene match. CDR1 and CDR2 from the germline V gene are SGDLS and YYNGEE. The CDR3 runs 14 residues. CDR3 loop: CASSVGTGGESQHF. The CDR3 DNA sequence: TGTGCCAGCAGCGTAGGGACAGGGGGCGAGTCCCAGCATTTT.